This T cell receptor (beta chain) was documented in a study of blood T cell repertoires in COVID-19 (dated by TCRdb to about 2020). For the wider study: Collaborator samples came from the United States, Italy and Spain and covered acute and convalescent phases of COVID-19. The prospective study material was composed of cDNA or gDNA derived from T cells, B-cell-depleted T cells, or PBMCs. Deeply sampled blood TCRbeta repertoires from subjects exposed to, actively infected with, or recovered from COVID-19 were included in the dataset. The repertoires were made available in a free public database intended to serve as a resource for research on the immune response to SARS-CoV-2. Samples were obtained from the ongoing ImmuneRACE study (first 160 participants) and from over 1,000 subjects provided by 6 global collaborators. The sample metadata nearly always contained a de-identified subject ID, COVID-19 status, age in years and sex. HLA class I and class II types, where available, came from metadata supplied by the sample provider rather than from assay-based typing. Findings and caveats that apply to the study as a whole: How much clinical and demographic metadata was included differed by source and by participant, and the metadata was provided uncurated.

Counted from cysteine to phenylalanine, this CDR3 has 15 amino acids. The only DNA kept is the CDR3, 45 bases in frame from the first base. The germline V gene (reference sequence) specifies SEHNR as CDR1 and FQNEAQ as CDR2. A distance of 13 bases separates the germline ends of V and J, which lose 5 bases and 2 bases respectively. The collaborating institutions used their own protocols to collect whole blood in K2EDTA tubes. Collaborator samples were shipped for TCRbeta analysis as frozen whole blood, isolated PBMCs, or DNA extracted from either sample type. TCRbeta CDR3 regions were amplified from genomic DNA using the immunoSEQ Assay, a bias-controlled multiplex PCR. The original methods were these. Within the assay, amplification of reference gene primers was used to estimate how many nucleated cells each sample contained. To quantify the absolute abundance of each unique TCRbeta CDR3 rearrangement, sequence reads were collapsed and filtered. For each sample, productive Simpson clonality was calculated as the square root of Simpson's diversity index across productive rearrangements. The source is immuneACCESS, and TCRdb retained only in-frame sequences with V and J called. Part of the clones is not carried over; for the studies checked, unresolved V genes explain less than half of this, and the remainder is unexplained. Clone size and the V and J calls come from that table; the DNA yielded D and trimming. This sample comprises about 82,000 clones, around four fifths of them detected only once. More than 15% of the sample goes to the ten largest clones.

With regard to this clone: The antigen it recognizes is unknown. No base quality values were provided; no much bigger clone lies one nucleotide off.

The receptor chain draws on TRBV7-9 and TRBJ1-5; the D gene is perhaps TRBD1, on 6 matching bases. Sequenced material: peripheral blood. This clonotype originated in an elderly man with active or convalescent COVID-19. The nucleotide sequence is TGTGCCAGCAGCACTACCAGGGGAGGCAATCAGCCCCAGCATTTT. This yields the protein CASSTTRGGNQPQHF.